Listed below are T cell receptor beta chains from one sample, sequenced in a study of shared clonotypes between healthy human individuals. Libraries were prepared by immunoSEQ multiplex PCR; TCRdb keeps only in-frame clonotypes and omits some of them. The sample lists approximately 2,200,000 clones, under 95% seen once, with around 1.7% in the top ten. Sequencing input: naive CD8+ T cells from PBMCs. The receptors shown here come from a young man in good health. Some clones in this sample may be carry-over from other donors' samples. Both conserved end residues are part of each CDR3. D genes are given only for firm matches. Clone size is shown for a subset of rows, as once, few, many or a class of expanded clone.

d_call,clone_size,v_call,j_call,cdr3_aa,cdr3_nt
NA,NA,TRBV28,TRBJ2-1,CASSETRQFF,TGTGCCAGCAGTGAGACGAGGCAGTTCTTC
NA,NA,TRBV27,TRBJ1-5,CASRQVGSNQPQHF,TGTGCCAGCAGACAGGTGGGGAGTAATCAGCCCCAGCATTTT
TRBD1,NA,TRBV7-9,TRBJ1-2,CASSFVYQKQGEANYGYTF,TGTGCCAGCAGCTTCGTATACCAGAAACAGGGGGAAGCTAACTATGGCTACACCTTC
TRBD2,NA,TRBV4-1,TRBJ2-1,CASSRLAGGLSNEQFF,TGCGCCAGCAGCCGACTAGCGGGAGGTTTAAGCAATGAGCAGTTCTTC
NA,NA,TRBV4-2,TRBJ2-7,CASSQASRLGSWYEQYF,TGTGCCAGCAGCCAAGCGAGTCGTCTAGGTTCATGGTACGAGCAGTACTTC
NA,once,TRBV7-2,TRBJ2-3,CASSPRRQRTDTQYF,TGTGCCAGCAGCCCTCGGAGGCAGAGAACAGATACGCAGTATTTT
NA,NA,TRBV10-2,TRBJ2-7,CASTANPYEQYF,TGCGCCAGCACGGCAAACCCCTACGAGCAGTACTTC
TRBD2,NA,TRBV4-3,TRBJ2-1,CASSLGLAVYNEQFF,TGCGCCAGCAGCCTAGGACTAGCGGTATACAATGAGCAGTTCTTC
TRBD1,NA,TRBV27,TRBJ1-1,CASRQQGAGTEAFF,TGTGCCAGCAGACAACAGGGGGCGGGAACTGAAGCTTTCTTT
NA,NA,TRBV28,TRBJ2-5,CASTRTSLQRKYF,TGTGCCAGCACTCGTACGAGCCTCCAGAGGAAGTACTTC
TRBD1,NA,TRBV14,TRBJ1-1,CASSQEQGATEAFF,TGTGCCAGCAGCCAAGAACAGGGGGCGACTGAAGCTTTCTTT
NA,NA,TRBV7-6,TRBJ2-7,CASSLGRGYEQYF,TGTGCCAGCAGCTTAGGTCGTGGGTACGAGCAGTACTTC
NA,NA,TRBV7-8,TRBJ2-2,CASSLTRPGELFF,TGTGCCAGCAGCCTAACTAGGCCCGGGGAGCTGTTTTTT
NA,NA,TRBV5-6,TRBJ2-3,CASSLELEGTDTQYF,TGTGCCAGCAGCTTGGAACTAGAAGGGACAGATACGCAGTATTTT
NA,NA,TRBV5-1,TRBJ2-2,CASSLEYRPGELFF,TGCGCCAGCAGCTTGGAGTACCGGCCCGGGGAGCTGTTTTTT
TRBD2,NA,TRBV6-6,TRBJ2-7,CASSYNVASGSHEQYF,TGTGCCAGCAGTTACAATGTGGCTAGCGGGAGTCACGAGCAGTACTTC
NA,NA,TRBV5-1,TRBJ2-7,CASRSLVYEQYF,TGCGCCAGCAGGTCATTAGTCTACGAGCAGTACTTC
NA,NA,TRBV7-9,TRBJ2-1,CASSLGSHSYNEQFF,TGTGCCAGCAGCTTAGGCAGCCACTCCTACAATGAGCAGTTCTTC
TRBD1,few,TRBV30,TRBJ1-5,CAWDRGNQPQHF,TGTGCCTGGGACAGGGGTAATCAGCCCCAGCATTTT
TRBD2,NA,TRBV28,TRBJ2-7,CASSTLAGKYEQYF,TGTGCCAGCAGTACACTAGCGGGCAAATACGAGCAGTACTTC
NA,NA,TRBV7-3,TRBJ1-2,CASSSQGKDGYTF,TGTGCCAGCAGCAGTCAGGGGAAAGATGGCTACACCTTC
NA,NA,TRBV15,TRBJ2-7,CATSRGDYEQYF,TGTGCCACCAGCAGAGGAGACTACGAGCAGTACTTC
NA,NA,TRBV27,TRBJ2-7,CASSLFGGSIYEQYF,TGTGCCAGCAGTTTATTTGGGGGCAGTATCTACGAGCAGTACTTC
NA,few,TRBV10-1,TRBJ2-7,CASSESRGVDHEQYF,TGCGCCAGCAGTGAGTCGCGAGGGGTGGATCACGAGCAGTACTTC
NA,NA,TRBV2,TRBJ2-1,CASSAYEQFF,TGTGCCAGCAGTGCCTATGAGCAGTTCTTC
TRBD2,NA,TRBV10-1,TRBJ2-7,CASSEPGLARAYEQYF,TGCGCCAGCAGTGAGCCTGGACTAGCTCGGGCCTACGAGCAGTACTTC